A single sample gave rise to the 10 T cell receptor beta chains below, sequenced in a study of CD8+ T cells in alopecia areata. Treatment in this sample: oral pan-JAK inhibitor, 5-10 mg twice daily. RNA was extracted and reverse transcribed into cDNA as the sequencing template. Repertoires were generated with immunoSEQ multiplex PCR, while TCRdb's copy carries only in-frame clones and drops some. The repertoire includes about 110,000 clones, roughly three fifths of them detected once, and less than 15% sits in the top ten. The sequencing used CD8+ T cells sorted from blood, collected at week 24, from a patient treated with tofacitinib. The receptor set was obtained from a human donor with alopecia areata.

This clone has just a few counts. The gene calls are TRBV7-2 and TRBJ2-1; 7 bases map to TRBD1. CDR1 and CDR2 from the germline V gene are SGHTA and FQGNSA. The CDR3 has 17 residues. The trim removed 5 bases at V and 4 bases at J, leaving 14 bases unmatched. CDR3 in DNA: TGTGCCAGCAGCCGGGACCCAGCGACAGGGAAGTACAATGAGCAGTTCTTC. Its translation: CASSRDPATGKYNEQFF.

This clone was counted between two and nine times. V usage is TRBV29-1 and J usage is TRBJ1-1, with D unclear. Trimming shortened V by 0 bases and J by 3 bases, and 2 bases separated the two germline ends. This CDR3 contains 11 residues. The germline V gene has CDR1 SQVTM and CDR2 ANQGSEA. As DNA, the CDR3 is TGCAGCGTTGAAGATCACACTGAAGCTTTCTTT. Translation: CSVEDHTEAFF.

V is TRBV27 and J is TRBJ1-2, with 7 bases lining up with TRBD1. V lost 3 bases to trimming and J lost 5 bases; unmatched junction nucleotides: 12. This CDR3 comprises 16 residues. The germline V gene encodes CDR1 MNHEY and CDR2 SMNVEV (reference sequence). CDR3 nucleotides: TGTGCCAGCAGTTTCGGGACAGCGCCTAGGAATTATGGCTACACCTTC. It specifies CASSFGTAPRNYGYTF.

The chain uses TRBV20-1 and TRBJ2-1; D unclear. This CDR3 is 10 amino acids long. V lost 6 bases and J lost 7, with 7 bases in between. Germline V CDR1 and CDR2: DFQATT, SNEGSKA (reference sequence). The CDR3, as DNA: TGCAGTGCAAGAACTAATGAGCAGTTCTTC. Its protein is CSARTNEQFF.

The V call is TRBV27, the J call TRBJ2-5; the D gene is possibly TRBD1 (6 bases). Between the trimmed V and J ends, which lost 3 bases and 2 bases, there was a span of 13 bases. Germline V gene data show CDR1 as MNHEY and CDR2 as SMNVEV (reference sequence). The CDR3 has 15 residues. CDR3 nucleotide sequence: TGTGCCAGCAGTTTGAGACAGGACGGGCAAGAGACCCAGTACTTC. Translation gives CASSLRQDGQETQYF.

J is TRBJ1-5 and V is TRBV27; D possibly corresponds to TRBD1 (5 bases). CDR1 and CDR2 (germline): MNHEY, SMNVEV (reference sequence). The CDR3 totals 14 residues. V shed 5 bases and J shed 4 bases, with 12 bases lying between them. The CDR3 coding sequence is TGTGCCAGCAGTCCGGGACTTCAGAATCAGCCCCAGCATTTT. Residues: CASSPGLQNQPQHF.

The chain's CDR3 is CASSPPGLAVPYNEQFF. In DNA, the CDR3 is TGTGCCAGCAGTCCGCCGGGACTAGCGGTCCCCTACAATGAGCAGTTCTTC. The rearrangement links TRBV27 to TRBJ2-1; TRBD2 matches 11 bases. The CDR3 sequence is 17 residues long. J gave up 2 bases and V 5 bases, and 8 bases lay outside the gene matches. Germline V lookup: CDR1 MNHEY, CDR2 SMNVEV (reference sequence).

This chain links TRBV15 with TRBJ2-3; D gene uncertain. The V and J ends lost 0 bases and 2 bases respectively, with 9 bases between them. Per germline, CDR1 LNHNV and CDR2 YYDKDF (reference sequence). The CDR3 extends over 15 amino acids. CDR3 amino acids: CATSRDRASTDTQYF. In DNA form, the CDR3 reads TGTGCCACCAGCAGAGATCGAGCTTCCACAGATACGCAGTATTTT.

The gene calls are TRBV27 and TRBJ1-5; D uncertain. Germline assignment: CDR1 MNHEY and CDR2 SMNVEV (reference sequence). This CDR3 region has 15 residues. V was clipped by 5 bases and J by 4 bases, with 15 bases between them. The DNA of the CDR3 is TGTGCCAGCAGTCCAACGGCCGGAAGGAATCAGCCCCAGCATTTT. It codes for CASSPTAGRNQPQHF.

The chain has TRBV5-6 and TRBJ2-1, with D unresolved. Germline CDR1 and CDR2: SGHDT and YYEEEE. The CDR3 consists of 13 residues. V lost 7 bases and J lost 6, with 14 bases in between. CDR3 loop: CASSPGHPNEQFF. In DNA form, the CDR3 reads TGTGCCAGCTCCCCCGGGCATCCCAATGAGCAGTTCTTC.